This TCR beta chain was captured by sequencing in a study of T cell responses to AZD1222 COVID-19 vaccine. Study-level findings and limits: The span of vaccine-associated CD4 TCRs extended across spike, with dominance at 160-218 and 743-854.

This clone was counted a single time. Its target is not known. TCRdb's copy holds only in-frame clones and misses some; the assay was immunoSEQ multiplex PCR. This sample has approximately 100,000 clones, with 90% to 95% found just once. CDR3 size: 13 residues. CDR1 is MNHEY and CDR2 is SMNVEV in the germline V gene (reference sequence). V lost 7 bases, J lost 4 bases, and 10 bases lay in between. The chain uses TRBV27 and TRBJ1-4; D gene ambiguous. Source: peripheral blood, taken on day 0 of AZD1222 vaccination. The sequence was collected from an adult in good health. The CDR3, as DNA: TGTGCCAGCACCTCCTGGGGTAATGAAAAACTGTTTTTT. Its protein product is CASTSWGNEKLFF.